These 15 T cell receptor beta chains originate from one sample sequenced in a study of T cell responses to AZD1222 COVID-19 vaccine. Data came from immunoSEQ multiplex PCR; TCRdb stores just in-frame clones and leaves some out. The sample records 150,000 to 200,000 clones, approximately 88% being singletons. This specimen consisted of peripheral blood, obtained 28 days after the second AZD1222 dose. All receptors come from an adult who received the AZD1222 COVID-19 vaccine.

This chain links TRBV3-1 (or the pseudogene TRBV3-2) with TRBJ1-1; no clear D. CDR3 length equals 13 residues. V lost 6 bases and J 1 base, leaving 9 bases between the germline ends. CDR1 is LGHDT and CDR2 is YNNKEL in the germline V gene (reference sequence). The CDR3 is CASSRIGNTEAFF. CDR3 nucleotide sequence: TGTGCCAGCAGTCGTATAGGGAACACTGAAGCTTTCTTT.

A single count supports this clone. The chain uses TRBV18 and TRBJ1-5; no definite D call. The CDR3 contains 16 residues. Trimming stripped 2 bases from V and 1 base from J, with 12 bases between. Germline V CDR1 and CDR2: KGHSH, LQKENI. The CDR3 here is CASSPTYVGSNQPQHF. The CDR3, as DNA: TGTGCCAGCTCACCAACTTACGTAGGGAGCAATCAGCCCCAGCATTTT.

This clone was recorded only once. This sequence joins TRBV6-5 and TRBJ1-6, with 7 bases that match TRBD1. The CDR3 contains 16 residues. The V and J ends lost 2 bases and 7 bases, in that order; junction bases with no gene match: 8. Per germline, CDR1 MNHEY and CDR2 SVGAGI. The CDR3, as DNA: TGTGCCAGCAGTTACGCAGGGGGTCCGCGGAATTCACCCCTCCACTTT. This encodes CASSYAGGPRNSPLHF.

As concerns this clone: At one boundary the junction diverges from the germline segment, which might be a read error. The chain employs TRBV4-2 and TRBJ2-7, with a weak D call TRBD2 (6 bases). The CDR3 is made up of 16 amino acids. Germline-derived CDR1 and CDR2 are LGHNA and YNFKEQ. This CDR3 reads CASSQAWGEINYEQYF. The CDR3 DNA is TGTGCCAGCAGTCAAGCATGGGGGGAAATAAACTACGAGCAGTACTTC.

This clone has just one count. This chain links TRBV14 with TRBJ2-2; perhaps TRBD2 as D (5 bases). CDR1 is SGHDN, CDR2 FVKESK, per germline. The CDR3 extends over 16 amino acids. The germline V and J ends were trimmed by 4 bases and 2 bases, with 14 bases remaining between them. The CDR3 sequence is CASSPPGSRNTGELFF. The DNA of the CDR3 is TGTGCCAGCAGCCCGCCGGGGTCCCGAAACACCGGGGAGCTGTTTTTT.

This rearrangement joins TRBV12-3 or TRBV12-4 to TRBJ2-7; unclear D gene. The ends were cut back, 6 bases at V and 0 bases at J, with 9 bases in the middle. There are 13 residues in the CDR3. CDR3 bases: TGTGCCAGCAGGGGCAGCAGCTCCTACGAGCAGTACTTC. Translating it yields CASRGSSSYEQYF.

CDR3 coding DNA: TGTGCCAGCAGTGAATGGAACACTGAAGCTTTCTTT. As protein: CASSEWNTEAFF. The rearrangement links TRBV2 to TRBJ1-1, with D uncertain. V gave up 2 bases and J gave up 1 base, with 2 bases separating them. The CDR3 is made up of 12 amino acids. Germline CDR1 is SNHLY and CDR2 is FYNNEI.

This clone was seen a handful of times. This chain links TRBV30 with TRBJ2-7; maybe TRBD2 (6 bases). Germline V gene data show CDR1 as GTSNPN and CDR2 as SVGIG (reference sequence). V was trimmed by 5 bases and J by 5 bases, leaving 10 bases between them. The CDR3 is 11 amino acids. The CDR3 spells CAWVGGDEQYF. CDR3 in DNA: TGTGCCTGGGTGGGAGGCGACGAGCAGTACTTC.

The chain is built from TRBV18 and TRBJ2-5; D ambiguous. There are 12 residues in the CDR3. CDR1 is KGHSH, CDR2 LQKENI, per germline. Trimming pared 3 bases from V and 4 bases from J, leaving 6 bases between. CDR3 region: CASSPSSETQYF. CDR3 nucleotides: TGTGCCAGCTCACCGTCGTCAGAGACCCAGTACTTC. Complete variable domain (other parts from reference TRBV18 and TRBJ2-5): NAGVMQNPRHLVRRRGQEARLRCSPMKGHSHVYWYRQLPEEGLKFMVYLQKENIIDESGMPKERFSAEFPKEGPSILRIQQVVRGDSAAYFCASSPSSETQYFGPGTRLLVL.

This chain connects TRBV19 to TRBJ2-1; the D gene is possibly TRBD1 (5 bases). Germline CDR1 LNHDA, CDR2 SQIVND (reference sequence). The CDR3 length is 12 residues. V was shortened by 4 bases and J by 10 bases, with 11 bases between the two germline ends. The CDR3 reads CASSTRTREQFF. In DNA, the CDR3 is TGTGCCAGTAGTACCAGGACAAGAGAGCAGTTCTTC.

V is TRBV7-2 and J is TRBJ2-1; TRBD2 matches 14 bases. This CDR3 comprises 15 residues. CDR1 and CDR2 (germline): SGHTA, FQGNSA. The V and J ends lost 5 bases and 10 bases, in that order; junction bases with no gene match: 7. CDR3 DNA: TGTGCCAGCAGCCCGACTAGCGGGGGGGACGGAGAGCAGTTCTTC. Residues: CASSPTSGGDGEQFF.

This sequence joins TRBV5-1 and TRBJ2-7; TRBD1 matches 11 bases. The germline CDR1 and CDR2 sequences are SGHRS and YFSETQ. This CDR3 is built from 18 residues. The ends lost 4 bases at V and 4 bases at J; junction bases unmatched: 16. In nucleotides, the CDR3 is TGCGCCAGCAGCCCCTACCATGGACAGGGGGCGCTTAGGTACGAGCAGTACTTC. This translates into CASSPYHGQGALRYEQYF. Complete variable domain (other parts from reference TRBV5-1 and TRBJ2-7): KAGVTQTPRYLIKTRGQQVTLSCSPISGHRSVSWYQQTPGQGLQFLFEYFSETQRNKGNFPGRFSGRQFSNSRSEMNVSTLELGDSALYLCASSPYHGQGALRYEQYFGPGTRLTVT.

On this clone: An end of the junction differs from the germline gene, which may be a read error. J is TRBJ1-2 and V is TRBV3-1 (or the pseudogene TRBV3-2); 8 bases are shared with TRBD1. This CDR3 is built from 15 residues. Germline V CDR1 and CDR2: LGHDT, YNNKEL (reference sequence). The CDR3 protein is CASTQDAGGYYGYTF. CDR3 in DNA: TGTGCCAGCACCCAAGACGCAGGGGGCTACTATGGCTACACCTTC.

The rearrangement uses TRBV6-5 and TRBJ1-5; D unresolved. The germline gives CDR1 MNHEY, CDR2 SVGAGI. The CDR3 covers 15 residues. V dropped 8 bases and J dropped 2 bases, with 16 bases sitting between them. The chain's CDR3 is CASGVTDAGNQPQHF. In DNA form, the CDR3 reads TGTGCCAGCGGGGTGACGGATGCGGGCAATCAGCCCCAGCATTTT.

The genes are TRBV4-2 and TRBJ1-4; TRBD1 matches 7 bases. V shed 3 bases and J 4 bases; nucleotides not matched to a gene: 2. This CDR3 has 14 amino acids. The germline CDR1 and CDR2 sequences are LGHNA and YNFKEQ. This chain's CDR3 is CASSQTGNNEKLFF. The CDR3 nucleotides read TGTGCCAGCAGCCAGACAGGGAATAATGAAAAACTGTTTTTT.